This T cell receptor (beta chain) was captured by sequencing in a study of T cells in localized non-small cell lung cancer (dated by TCRdb to about 2020). General notes on the study: The study examined T cell repertoires in approximately 240 patients with early-stage NSCLC and compared tumors with uninvolved tumor-adjacent lungs. The cohort was made up of under 250 treatment-naive NSCLC patients whose localized lung tumors had been resected. The mean age of the NSCLC patients was less than 70 years, with 130 or so men and around 110 women. What the authors observed across the whole study: Higher blood T cell density associated with longer overall survival, while higher adjacent-lung clonality associated with shorter survival. Because multi-region sequencing of the tumors was not done, intratumor heterogeneity could not be ruled out. Because the study design was exploratory, TCR variables were selected using unadjusted p-values without false-discovery rate correction. The highest T cell clonality was observed in uninvolved tumor-adjacent lung, where clonality exceeded that of tumor, suggesting that antigenic responses were more focused in uninvolved tumor-adjacent lung. A median of approximately 55 of the top 100 tumor clones were detected in paired uninvolved adjacent lung, and 25 to 35 of these tumor clones were also found among the top 100 clones of the paired uninvolved adjacent lung.

TCR beta CDR3 regions were sequenced from DNA using the immunoSEQ Assay. The original methods were these. To compute T cell density, TCR beta template counts were normalized to usable DNA, which was estimated by amplifying housekeeping genes. Richness was estimated using the preseqR package, with extrapolation to 400,000 templates for PBMC samples and to 120,000 templates for tissue samples. Clonality was defined by subtracting Pielou's evenness from one. To identify tissue-enriched TCRs, differential abundance testing was run on productive amino-acid clonotypes with a minimum total count of 5 and an alpha of 0.1. The Jaccard Index and the Morisita Overlap Index were used to measure how much the repertoires overlapped between compartments. GLIPH grouped TCR beta CDR3s together with public tetramer-defined viral CDR3s, and a viral motif had to include at least three viral sequences and also show V-gene enrichment. As stored in TCRdb, this immuneACCESS dataset retains in-frame rearrangements with V and J assigned. A fraction of the clones does not appear; measured against another copy, unresolved V genes explain less than half of the discrepancy, and the remainder lacks a known reason. Clone size and the V and J calls come from that table; the DNA yielded D and trimming. For this sample there are 70,000 or so clones; 70% to 85% appear just once. 1.3% of the sample lies in the top ten.

Of note for this clone: The clone's antigen remains unknown. Base qualities are not provided; no much larger clone lies one nucleotide away.

At diagnosis, tumor, uninvolved tumor-adjacent lung and peripheral blood were collected and then preserved as a mix of FFPE and fresh-frozen material. Blood samples were analyzed as peripheral blood mononuclear cells for TCR repertoire profiling. The CDR3, cysteine through phenylalanine, is 15 amino acids long. The retained sequence is limited to the CDR3, 45 bases, with the frame set at the first base. Looking up the germline V gene yields CDR1 SGHTA and CDR2 FQGNSA. V ends up 1 base short and J 8 bases short, with an unmatched junction base count of 8. This sequence was found in a female donor of 60 years or more with stage I lung adenocarcinoma. The sequence joins TRBV7-2 to TRBJ2-3; 8 middle bases align to TRBD2. The source was peripheral blood, collected before any cancer treatment. The CDR3 region: CASSLDREGPLTQYF. The bases read TGTGCCAGCAGCTTAGATCGGGAGGGTCCCCTTACGCAGTATTTT.